The source of this T cell receptor beta chain is a study of technical replicates of blood from a few donors. The V gene's germline CDR1 is MNHEY and CDR2 SVGAGI. After removal of 4 bases from V and 5 bases from J, the junction contained 0 bases not matched to a gene. There are 13 residues in the CDR3. Data came from immunoSEQ multiplex PCR; TCRdb stores just in-frame clones and leaves some out. The profile covers tens of thousands of clones, with 95% appearing a single time and more than 0.3% taken by the ten largest. This TCR came from a human donor in good health. Material: T cells isolated from PBMCs. J is TRBJ1-5 and V is TRBV6-5; 9 bases agree with TRBD1. CDR3 protein: CASSWTGDQPQHF. Here the CDR3 DNA reads TGTGCCAGCAGTTGGACAGGGGATCAGCCCCAGCATTTT.